What follows describes a single TCR beta chain. These data belong to a study of T cell changes during pregnancy in multiple sclerosis. CDR3 length: 14 amino acids. CDR1 is MNHNS and CDR2 is SASEGT in the germline V gene. This table comes from immunoSEQ multiplex PCR, and its TCRdb copy is limited to in-frame clones, with some not included. The table has some 60,000 clones, approximately 92% seen once. The sequence was collected from a female donor with multiple sclerosis, enrolled in a pregnancy study. J is TRBJ2-3 and V is TRBV6-1, with 11 bases matching TRBD2. This specimen consisted of CD4+ T cells from peripheral blood mononuclear cells, obtained before pregnancy. CDR3 bases: TGTGCATCCCTTAGCGGGGGGGGCACAGATACGCAGTATTTT. Translation: CASLSGGGTDTQYF.